A selection of T cell receptor beta chains follows, all from one sample in a study of sequential checkpoint blockade in melanoma. Assay: immunoSEQ multiplex PCR; the TCRdb copy retains only in-frame clones and omits some. The profile covers around 5,000 clones, with around 73% appearing a single time and roughly 59% taken by the ten largest. The sample consisted of CD8+ T cells sorted from blood (inferred from file names), taken from a patient given nivolumab and ipilimumab in sequence. These TCRs come from a human donor with melanoma. CDR3s include the opening cysteine and the closing phenylalanine or tryptophan. A D gene is named only where the DNA matches it firmly. The size entry is marked missing in some rows and otherwise reads once, few, many or a size class.

TRBJ2-2,-,TRBV9,-,CASGSPGELFF,TGTGCCAGCGGTAGCCCCGGGGAGCTGTTTTTT
TRBJ1-3,-,TRBV4-3,-,CASSQGWSETGNTIYF,TGCGCCAGCAGCCAAGGCTGGAGTGAAACTGGAAACACCATATATTTT
TRBJ2-7,-,TRBV29-1,TRBD1,CSVEVQGDYEQYF,TGCAGCGTTGAAGTACAGGGGGACTACGAGCAGTACTTC
TRBJ1-2,-,TRBV19,TRBD1,CASSIGPGQGYGYTF,TGTGCCAGTAGTATAGGTCCGGGACAGGGCTATGGCTACACCTTC
TRBJ1-6,-,TRBV14,-,CASSQGGTYISPLHF,TGTGCCAGCAGCCAAGGAGGTACATATATCTCACCCCTCCACTTT
TRBJ2-1,-,TRBV6-5,TRBD2,CASKRGYEQFF,TGTGCCAGCAAGCGGGGGTATGAGCAGTTCTTC
TRBJ1-2,-,TRBV19,-,CASSIGGAGGYTF,TGTGCCAGTAGTATTGGAGGGGCAGGAGGCTACACCTTC
TRBJ1-5,-,TRBV6-5,TRBD1,CASSSGTGGNQPQHF,TGTGCCAGCAGTTCCGGGACAGGTGGGAATCAGCCCCAGCATTTT
TRBJ2-7,-,TRBV4-1,-,CASSLEYRDNTYEQYF,TGCGCCAGCAGCCTAGAATACCGGGACAACACCTACGAGCAGTACTTC
TRBJ2-3,-,TRBV5-6,TRBD1,CASSLNYRGRWTDTQYF,TGTGCCAGCAGCTTGAATTACAGGGGGCGGTGGACAGATACGCAGTATTTT
TRBJ2-7,-,TRBV4-3,-,CASSQDSQSYEQYF,TGCGCCAGCAGCCAAGATTCACAGTCCTACGAGCAGTACTTC
TRBJ2-5,-,TRBV5-8,TRBD1,CASSQGQGVTETQYF,TGTGCCAGCAGCCAGGGACAGGGGGTGACGGAGACCCAGTACTTC
TRBJ1-2,-,TRBV10-3,-,CAISPSAGTNYGYTF,TGTGCCATCAGTCCCAGCGCCGGGACTAACTATGGCTACACCTTC
TRBJ2-1,-,TRBV7-2,-,CASSPRTSSYNEQFF,TGTGCCAGCAGCCCAAGGACAAGCTCCTACAATGAGCAGTTCTTC
TRBJ2-1,-,TRBV4-2,TRBD2,CASSQDATSGGYSYNEQFF,TGTGCCAGCAGCCAAGACGCGACTAGCGGGGGGTACTCCTACAATGAGCAGTTCTTC
TRBJ2-7,-,TRBV7-8,-,CASSQTQGTVYEQYF,TGTGCCAGCAGCCAAACCCAGGGAACAGTTTACGAGCAGTACTTC
TRBJ2-1,-,TRBV27,-,CASSSGGGGSSYNEQFF,TGTGCCAGCAGTTCCGGAGGGGGGGGAAGCTCCTACAATGAGCAGTTCTTC
TRBJ1-4,medium-sized,TRBV9,TRBD1,CASSVATGTGSDEKLFF,TGTGCCAGCAGCGTAGCTACGGGGACAGGGTCGGATGAAAAACTGTTTTTT
TRBJ2-1,-,TRBV6-1,-,CASSEAFFGADEQFF,TGTGCCAGCAGTGAAGCGTTTTTTGGGGCCGATGAGCAGTTCTTC
TRBJ2-7,-,TRBV27,TRBD1,CASSLTGGSVYEQYF,TGTGCCAGCAGTTTAACAGGGGGATCCGTCTACGAGCAGTACTTC
TRBJ2-2,-,TRBV7-3,-,CASSGNPRGATGELFF,TGTGCCAGCAGCGGAAATCCCAGGGGGGCAACCGGGGAGCTGTTTTTT
TRBJ2-7,-,TRBV4-3,-,CASSQEWEEPSYEQYF,TGCGCCAGCAGCCAAGAGTGGGAGGAGCCCTCCTACGAGCAGTACTTC
TRBJ2-7,-,TRBV10-3,TRBD1,CAISESAGGSYEQYF,TGTGCCATCAGTGAGTCGGCAGGGGGTTCATACGAGCAGTACTTC
TRBJ2-5,-,TRBV2,TRBD2,CASRATSGGTLTQYF,TGTGCCAGCAGGGCTACTAGCGGGGGAACCCTGACCCAGTACTTC
TRBJ1-2,-,TRBV7-2,TRBD1,CASSPLPGQGGNGYTF,TGTGCCAGCAGCCCTCTCCCGGGACAGGGAGGAAATGGCTACACCTTC
TRBJ2-1,few,TRBV11-2,TRBD2,CASSLALAMNEQFF,TGTGCCAGCAGCTTAGCACTAGCGATGAATGAGCAGTTCTTC
TRBJ2-2,-,TRBV4-3,-,CASSQDSTGLTGELFF,TGCGCCAGCAGCCAAGATTCCACAGGGTTAACCGGGGAGCTGTTTTTT
TRBJ1-2,few,TRBV5-6,TRBD1,CASRGTGRDGYTF,TGTGCCAGCAGAGGGACAGGGAGAGATGGCTACACCTTC
TRBJ2-2,-,TRBV6-5,TRBD2,CASSYGLAGESGELFF,TGTGCCAGCAGTTACGGACTAGCGGGGGAAAGCGGGGAGCTGTTTTTT
TRBJ2-7,-,TRBV19,-,CASSIVAGPYYEQYF,TGTGCCAGTAGTATCGTCGCAGGTCCGTACTACGAGCAGTACTTC
TRBJ1-3,once,TRBV7-6,-,CASSASGGAFGNTIYF,TGTGCCAGCAGCGCGTCCGGGGGGGCCTTTGGAAACACCATATATTTT
TRBJ1-5,-,TRBV5-5,TRBD1,CASSGKTGFNQPQHF,TGTGCCAGCAGCGGGAAGACAGGGTTCAATCAGCCCCAGCATTTT
TRBJ2-7,-,TRBV5-4,TRBD1,CASSAGQGIAYEQYF,TGTGCCAGCAGCGCGGGACAGGGGATTGCCTACGAGCAGTACTTC
TRBJ2-1,-,TRBV7-9,TRBD2,CASSLSPSGGNEQFF,TGTGCCAGCAGCTTATCCCCCTCGGGGGGCAATGAGCAGTTCTTC
TRBJ2-7,-,TRBV27,TRBD1,CASSGTADEQYF,TGTGCCAGCTCCGGGACAGCCGACGAGCAGTACTTC
TRBJ2-7,-,TRBV19,TRBD1,CASSTGTGNEQYF,TGTGCCAGTAGTACCGGGACAGGGAACGAGCAGTACTTC
TRBJ2-7,-,TRBV9,-,CASSPVGSYEQYF,TGTGCCAGCAGCCCCGTAGGGAGCTACGAGCAGTACTTC
TRBJ1-5,-,TRBV29-1,-,CSVKDPGLGGQPQHF,TGCAGCGTTAAGGACCCGGGCCTAGGGGGTCAGCCCCAGCATTTT
TRBJ2-1,once,TRBV19,-,CASRKEGNEQFF,TGTGCCAGTAGAAAGGAGGGAAATGAGCAGTTCTTC
TRBJ1-1,-,TRBV9,TRBD1,CASSSGTGMNTEAFF,TGTGCCAGCAGCTCAGGGACAGGGATGAACACTGAAGCTTTCTTT
TRBJ1-1,few,TRBV10-3,TRBD1,CAIRDRDAPNTEAFF,TGTGCCATCCGGGACAGGGACGCCCCGAACACTGAAGCTTTCTTT
TRBJ2-7,once,TRBV29-1,-,CSVVGPGYEQYF,TGCAGCGTTGTTGGCCCGGGCTACGAGCAGTACTTC
TRBJ1-1,once,TRBV5-4,-,CASSQSGQTNTEAFF,TGTGCCAGCAGCCAGTCAGGACAGACAAACACTGAAGCTTTCTTT
TRBJ1-4,-,TRBV27,-,CASSLAVREKLFF,TGTGCCAGCAGTTTAGCGGTGAGGGAAAAGCTGTTTTTT
TRBJ1-6,-,TRBV5-8,TRBD1,CASSSRQGAKWSYNSPLHF,TGTGCCAGCAGCTCTAGACAGGGGGCCAAATGGTCCTATAATTCACCCCTCCACTTT
TRBJ1-5,-,TRBV5-8,-,CASSQDGGYQPQHF,TGTGCCAGCAGCCAAGATGGAGGGTACCAGCCCCAGCATTTT
TRBJ1-4,-,TRBV9,TRBD1,CASSPRTGPNEKLFF,TGTGCCAGCAGCCCTCGGACAGGCCCTAATGAAAAACTGTTTTTT
TRBJ2-7,-,TRBV2,-,CASSVSQVISYEQYF,TGTGCCAGCAGTGTAAGCCAGGTAATCTCCTACGAGCAGTACTTC
TRBJ1-2,few,TRBV6-4,TRBD1,CASSPGTAAYGYTF,TGTGCCAGCAGTCCCGGGACAGCAGCCTATGGCTACACCTTC
TRBJ2-5,once,TRBV2,TRBD1,CASRRQGGMEETQYF,TGTGCCAGCAGGAGACAGGGGGGAATGGAAGAGACCCAGTACTTC
TRBJ1-4,few,TRBV28,-,CASRDSGEKLFF,TGTGCCAGCAGAGACAGCGGGGAAAAACTGTTTTTT
TRBJ1-2,few,TRBV4-2,-,CASSQGGNYGYTF,TGTGCCAGCAGCCAAGGAGGGAACTATGGCTACACCTTC
TRBJ2-7,-,TRBV18,TRBD1,CASSEPGQGAYEQYF,TGTGCCAGCTCCGAACCGGGACAGGGGGCCTACGAGCAGTACTTC
TRBJ2-7,-,TRBV28,-,CASSTERAGRLSYEQYF,TGTGCCAGCAGTACCGAGCGAGCAGGGCGTTTGTCCTACGAGCAGTACTTC
TRBJ2-7,-,TRBV5-4,-,CASSLSSGEQYF,TGTGCCAGCAGCTTGTCTTCGGGCGAGCAGTACTTC
TRBJ2-3,-,TRBV2,TRBD2,CASRVTSGGRTDTQYF,TGTGCCAGCAGAGTTACTAGCGGGGGGCGGACAGATACGCAGTATTTT
TRBJ2-7,-,TRBV9,TRBD1,CASSDGTGGLWEQYF,TGTGCCAGCAGCGATGGGACAGGGGGCCTTTGGGAGCAGTACTTC
TRBJ1-2,-,TRBV28,-,CASTPETGLWGYTF,TGTGCCAGCACCCCTGAAACAGGCCTTTGGGGCTACACCTTC
TRBJ1-2,-,TRBV5-1,-,CASSEPNNYGYTF,TGCGCCAGCAGCGAGCCAAACAACTATGGCTACACCTTC
TRBJ2-7,-,TRBV4-1,TRBD1,CASSQTGTGFGEQYF,TGCGCCAGCAGCCAAACCGGGACAGGGTTCGGCGAGCAGTACTTC